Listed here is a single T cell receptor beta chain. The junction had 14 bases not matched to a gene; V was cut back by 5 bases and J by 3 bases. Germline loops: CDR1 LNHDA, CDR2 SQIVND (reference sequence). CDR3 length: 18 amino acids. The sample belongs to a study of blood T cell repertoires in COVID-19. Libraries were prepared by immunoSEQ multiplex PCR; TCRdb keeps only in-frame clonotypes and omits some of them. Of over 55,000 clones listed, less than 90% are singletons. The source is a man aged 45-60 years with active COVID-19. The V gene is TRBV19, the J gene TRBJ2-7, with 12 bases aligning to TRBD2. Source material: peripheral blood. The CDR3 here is CASSPTSPLAGGRYEQYF. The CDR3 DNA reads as TGTGCCAGTAGTCCTACCTCACCACTAGCGGGAGGACGCTACGAGCAGTACTTC.